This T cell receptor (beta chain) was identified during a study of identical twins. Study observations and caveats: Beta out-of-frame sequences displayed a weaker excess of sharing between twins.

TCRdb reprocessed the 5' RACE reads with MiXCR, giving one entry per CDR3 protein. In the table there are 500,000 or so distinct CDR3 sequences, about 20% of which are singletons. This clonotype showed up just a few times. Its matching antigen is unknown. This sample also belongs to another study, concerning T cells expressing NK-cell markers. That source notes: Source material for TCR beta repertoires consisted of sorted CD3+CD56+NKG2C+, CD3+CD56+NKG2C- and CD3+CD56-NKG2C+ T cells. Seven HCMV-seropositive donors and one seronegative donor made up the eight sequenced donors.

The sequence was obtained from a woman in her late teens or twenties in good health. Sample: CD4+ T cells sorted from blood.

The CDR3 region is CASSQPPEQVTKNIQYF. CDR3 in DNA: TGTGCCAGCAGCCAACCACCCGAACAGGTGACCAAAAACATTCAGTACTTC. This sequence joins TRBV14 and TRBJ2-4; tentatively, D is TRBD1 (5 bases). V lost 2 bases and J lost 2, with 16 bases in between. The germline V gene encodes CDR1 SGHDN and CDR2 FVKESK. This CDR3 is built from 17 residues.